A selection of T cell receptor beta chains follows, all from one sample in a study of identical twins. TCRdb redid the calling of the 5' RACE reads with MiXCR, one entry per CDR3 protein. The data show over 550,000 distinct CDR3 sequences, about 7.1% seen once. A further study also used this sample, focusing on yellow fever vaccine responses in identical twins.

The source material was PBMCs. All receptors come from a woman aged 18-29 years in good health. CDR3s include the opening cysteine and the closing phenylalanine or tryptophan. Each record gives: J gene, V gene, D gene, clone size, CDR3 protein, CDR3 DNA. A D gene is named only where the DNA matches it firmly. The listing skips clone size in some rows; elsewhere it reads once, few, many or a size class.

TRBJ1-6 TRBV15 . many CATRGSFYNSPLHF TGTGCCACCAGGGGAAGTTTCTATAATTCACCCCTCCACTTT
TRBJ1-1 TRBV2 . few CASSESRKIKAFF TGTGCCAGCAGTGAATCACGAAAAATAAAGGCTTTCTTT
TRBJ2-7 TRBV12-3/TRBV12-4 TRBD1 . CASSFTGGPYEQYF TGTGCCAGCAGTTTTACAGGGGGCCCCTACGAGCAGTACTTC
TRBJ1-1 TRBV2 TRBD1 few CASRPTQGALAFF TGTGCCAGCAGGCCCACACAGGGGGCTCTGGCTTTCTTT
TRBJ2-7 TRBV5-1 . many CASSQGLGNPSYEQYF TGCGCCAGCAGCCAAGGTCTTGGAAATCCTAGCTACGAGCAGTACTTC
TRBJ2-2 TRBV10-3 . . CAITNWKSGELFF TGTGCCATCACCAATTGGAAGTCCGGGGAGCTGTTTTTT
TRBJ2-7 TRBV29-1 . . CSVVTGASYEQYF TGCAGCGTCGTAACCGGGGCGTCCTACGAGCAGTACTTC
TRBJ2-1 TRBV2 . few CASTAGNEQFF TGTGCCAGCACTGCAGGCAATGAGCAGTTCTTC
TRBJ2-3 TRBV27 TRBD1 few CASSSTGTGVVDTQYF TGTGCCAGCAGTTCAACCGGGACAGGGGTGGTAGATACGCAGTATTTT
TRBJ2-5 TRBV20-1 TRBD2 many CSAARLAGGRETQYF TGCAGTGCCGCTAGACTAGCGGGGGGGCGAGAGACCCAGTACTTC
TRBJ1-1 TRBV5-1 TRBD1 many CASSASGQGGDTEAFF TGCGCCAGCAGCGCATCGGGACAGGGTGGTGACACTGAAGCTTTCTTT
TRBJ2-7 TRBV3-1 TRBD2 . CASGTSGIPWYF TGTGCCTCCGGGACTAGCGGGATCCCATGGTACTTC
TRBJ1-6 TRBV2 . many CASSERAVNNSPLHF TGTGCCAGCAGTGAAAGGGCAGTTAATAATTCACCCCTCCACTTT
TRBJ2-4 TRBV28 . . CASSQISQAKNIQYF TGTGCCAGCAGTCAAATATCCCAAGCCAAAAACATTCAGTACTTC
TRBJ2-7 TRBV5-1 . . CASSLFGYEQYF TGCGCCAGCAGCTTGTTCGGGTACGAGCAGTACTTC
TRBJ2-4 TRBV20-1 TRBD2 . CSLGASGRVLAKNIQYF TGCAGCCTGGGGGCTAGCGGGAGGGTTCTAGCCAAAAACATTCAGTACTTC
TRBJ1-2 TRBV5-6 TRBD1 few CASSYRQGYYGGYTF TGTGCCAGCAGCTACCGACAGGGTTACTATGGAGGCTACACCTTC
TRBJ2-7 TRBV5-6 . . CASSKGGLPYEQYF TGTGCCAGCAGCAAAGGGGGGTTGCCCTACGAGCAGTACTTC
TRBJ1-2 TRBV10-3 . many CAISDPRGYGYTF TGTGCCATCAGTGACCCCAGGGGATATGGCTACACCTTC
TRBJ2-1 TRBV11-2 . few CASSFVGLSGNEQFF TGTGCCAGCAGCTTTGTTGGACTGAGCGGGAATGAGCAGTTCTTC
TRBJ2-7 TRBV7-3 . . CASSLAAGKGYEQYF TGTGCCAGCAGCTTAGCGGCGGGGAAAGGGTACGAGCAGTACTTC
TRBJ2-4 TRBV6-2/TRBV6-3 . . CASSYSARHLAKNIQYF TGTGCCAGCAGTTACTCGGCCAGACATCTAGCCAAAAACATTCAGTACTTC
TRBJ2-2 TRBV11-2 . . CASSLVGQGYANTGELFF TGTGCCAGCAGCTTAGTCGGTCAGGGGTACGCGAACACCGGGGAGCTGTTTTTT
TRBJ2-1 TRBV28 TRBD2 . CASSSPASGRSHEQFF TGTGCCAGCAGTTCACCGGCTAGCGGGAGGTCTCATGAGCAGTTCTTC
TRBJ1-2 TRBV28 . many CASSLWAGLGNYGYTF TGTGCCAGCAGTTTATGGGCAGGGCTCGGCAACTATGGCTACACCTTC
TRBJ2-3 TRBV5-1 TRBD1 . CASSGRTGFTDTQYF TGCGCCAGCAGCGGGCGGACAGGGTTCACAGATACGCAGTATTTT
TRBJ2-1 TRBV5-6 . few CASSFIGSSYNEQFF TGTGCCAGCAGCTTCATAGGTAGCTCCTACAATGAGCAGTTCTTC
TRBJ2-7 TRBV10-3 TRBD2 many CAIGTSGSSYEQYF TGTGCCATCGGCACTAGCGGGAGCTCCTACGAGCAGTACTTC
TRBJ2-2 TRBV7-9 . few CASSDRLFF TGTGCCAGCAGCGACAGGCTGTTTTTT
TRBJ2-7 TRBV12-3/TRBV12-4 . . CASSFRGNLSYEQYF TGTGCCAGCAGTTTCCGCGGGAATCTTTCCTACGAGCAGTACTTC
TRBJ1-3 TRBV12-3/TRBV12-4 . many CASTLALRVTGNTIYF TGTGCCAGCACTCTCGCCCTAAGGGTAACGGGAAACACCATATATTTT
TRBJ1-2 TRBV15 . many CATSREGNYGYTF TGTGCCACCAGCAGAGAAGGCAATTATGGCTACACCTTC
TRBJ2-2 TRBV5-1 . many CASSLVTGGTGELFF TGCGCCAGCAGCTTGGTTACAGGAGGCACCGGGGAGCTGTTTTTT
TRBJ2-2 TRBV5-1 TRBD2 many CASSLPSTGGDTGELFF TGCGCCAGCAGCTTGCCGTCTACGGGAGGGGACACCGGGGAGCTGTTTTTT
TRBJ2-1 TRBV24-1 TRBD2 few CATSDRTSGNNEQFF TGTGCCACCAGTGATAGGACTAGCGGGAACAATGAGCAGTTCTTC
TRBJ2-3 TRBV2 . . CASTSTGPDTQYF TGTGCCAGCACGTCGACGGGTCCAGATACGCAGTATTTT
TRBJ2-6 TRBV6-1 . . CASSEEGGGANVLTF TGTGCCAGCAGTGAAGAGGGCGGTGGGGCCAACGTCCTGACTTTC
TRBJ2-2 TRBV18 . few CASSPMGATGELFF TGTGCCAGCTCACCAATGGGGGCCACCGGGGAGCTGTTTTTT
TRBJ2-1 TRBV29-1 TRBD2 . CSVSRTSGSTYNEQFF TGCAGCGTTAGTAGGACTAGCGGGAGTACCTACAATGAGCAGTTCTTC
TRBJ2-5 TRBV12-3/TRBV12-4 . . CASTALAVGF TGTGCCAGCACCGCCCTCGCCGTGGGCTTC
TRBJ2-1 TRBV19 . few CASSINAGARAEQFF TGTGCCAGTAGTATTAATGCGGGGGCCAGGGCTGAGCAGTTCTTC
TRBJ2-1 TRBV20-1 . . CSARGGGLGESSYNEQFF TGCAGTGCTAGGGGGGGCGGACTAGGGGAGAGCTCCTACAATGAGCAGTTCTTC
TRBJ2-5 TRBV9 TRBD1 many CASSSGTGFRSETQYF TGTGCCAGCAGCTCAGGGACAGGGTTTCGCTCGGAGACCCAGTACTTC
TRBJ2-7 TRBV20-1 . few CSARDWRGRSSYEQYF TGCAGTGCTAGAGATTGGAGAGGGAGGAGCTCCTACGAGCAGTACTTC
TRBJ2-1 TRBV20-1 . . CSVTTYNEQFF TGCAGTGTAACGACCTACAATGAGCAGTTCTTC
TRBJ2-7 TRBV20-1 TRBD2 . CSASKGLAGGPYEQYF TGCAGTGCTAGTAAGGGACTAGCGGGAGGGCCCTACGAGCAGTACTTC
TRBJ1-6 TRBV4-1 TRBD1 many CASSQDVPGQGINSPLHF TGCGCCAGCAGCCAAGACGTCCCGGGACAGGGAATAAATTCACCCCTCCACTTT
TRBJ2-3 TRBV2 . few CASSEGPASTDTQYF TGTGCCAGCAGTGAAGGGCCGGCGAGCACAGATACGCAGTATTTT
TRBJ2-7 TRBV2 TRBD1 few CASSSGTGGDGGYEQYF TGTGCCAGCAGCTCCGGGACAGGGGGCGACGGGGGCTACGAGCAGTACTTC
TRBJ2-5 TRBV9 . . CASSAWTDQETQYF TGTGCCAGCAGCGCCTGGACCGACCAAGAGACCCAGTACTTC
TRBJ2-2 TRBV7-9 . few CASTTQGTTNTGELFF TGTGCCAGCACCACCCAGGGGACAACGAACACCGGGGAGCTGTTTTTT